This T cell receptor beta chain was retrieved from a study of identical twins. The study, taken as a whole, reports: Clonotypes of the beta chain that were abundant in cord blood carried fewer insertions (memory repertoires showed none). Instead of following the same donors, the conclusions were based on cross-sectional statistical analysis.

No donor was unhealthy or non-Caucasian. TCRdb recomputed calls from the 5' RACE reads with MiXCR, one row per CDR3 protein. The profile shows approximately 230,000 distinct CDR3 sequences, roughly 7.1% of them singletons. Only a few counts were recorded for this clonotype. No antigen is known for it. The CDR3 sequence is 13 residues long. The junction had 4 bases not matched to a gene; V was cut back by 2 bases and J by 6 bases. Germline-derived CDR1 and CDR2 are SGDLS and YYNGEE. These same records also appear under a second study, on T cells expressing NK-cell markers.

The V gene is TRBV9, the J gene TRBJ1-1, with 7 bases fitting TRBD1. This sequence originates from a woman aged 18-35 years in good health. The material sequenced was CD8+ T cells sorted from blood. The CDR3 bases are TGTGCCAGCAGCGTCGGGACAGCGTCTGAAGCTTTCTTT. This translates into CASSVGTASEAFF.